The next 13 T cell receptor beta chains were all read from a single sample in a study of beta chain features in type 1 diabetes. The antigens of these receptors remain unknown. Findings and caveats of the study: Shortening of TCRB CDR3s, moderate but significant, appeared in all four CD4+ subsets of Type 1 diabetes patients.

Investigators reverse transcribed all isolated RNA, so they sequenced expressed TCRB transcripts. The method was immunoSEQ multiplex PCR; TCRdb's version includes in-frame clones alone and lacks a portion of them. This table has 250,000 to 300,000 clones, around 24% appearing once. What was sequenced was naive CD4+ T cells from blood. The receptor set was obtained from a young woman with type 1 diabetes.

This chain links TRBV29-1 with TRBJ2-7; 9 bases match TRBD2. The CDR3 sequence is 13 residues long. Germline CDR1 is SQVTM and CDR2 is ANQGSEA. V dropped 5 bases and J dropped 4; count of bases not matched to a gene: 6. The CDR3, as DNA: TGCAGCGTTTGGCTAGCGGGGAGATACGAGCAGTACTTC. It specifies CSVWLAGRYEQYF.

This clone was counted only a few times. The chain recombines TRBV10-1 with TRBJ2-3; 10 nucleotides agree with TRBD1. This CDR3 is built from 13 residues. Germline loops: CDR1 WNHNN, CDR2 SYGVQD (reference sequence). Unmatched junction bases numbered 1, after V lost 1 base and J lost 9 bases. The CDR3 DNA sequence: TGCGCCAGCAGTGAGTGGGGACAGGGGACGCAGTATTTT. It encodes CASSEWGQGTQYF.

In its sample, this clone was seen a few times. The sample carries other DNA sequences with the same CDR3. CDR3 bases: TGTGCCAGCTCAACAGGGGAGAACACTGAAGCTTTCTTT. Translation: CASSTGENTEAFF. This chain connects TRBV18 to TRBJ1-1; the match to TRBD1 covers 7 bases. Looked up from germline, CDR1 is KGHSH and CDR2 is LQKENI. The CDR3 has 13 amino acids. Trimming at V came to 5 bases and at J to 1 base, leaving 1 base not matched to a gene.

The table lists this clone with a few counts. V gene TRBV11-2 combines with J gene TRBJ2-7; 9 nucleotides agree with TRBD1. Germline V gene lookup returns CDR1 SGHAT and CDR2 FQNNGV. The CDR3 sequence is 16 residues long. The trim removed 5 bases at V and 0 bases at J, leaving 8 bases unmatched. CDR3 loop: CASSLRTGDVSYEQYF. In DNA form, the CDR3 reads TGTGCCAGCAGCCTACGGACAGGGGACGTCTCCTACGAGCAGTACTTC. Complete variable domain (other parts from reference TRBV11-2 and TRBJ2-7): EAGVAQSPRYKIIEKRQSVAFWCNPISGHATLYWYQQILGQGPKLLIQFQNNGVVDDSQLPKDRFSAERLKGVDSTLKIQPAKLEDSAVYLCASSLRTGDVSYEQYFGPGTRLTVT.

V is TRBV2 and J is TRBJ2-5, with D possibly matching TRBD1 (6 bases). Germline V CDR1 and CDR2: SNHLY, FYNNEI. V lost 9 bases and J 1 base, leaving 12 bases between the germline ends. The CDR3 contains 13 residues. The CDR3: CARATGIQETQYF. The CDR3 nucleotides are TGTGCCAGGGCTACAGGGATCCAAGAGACCCAGTACTTC.

In its sample, this clone was seen a few times. This chain links TRBV30 with TRBJ2-7; D might be TRBD2 (5 bases). The germline V and J ends were trimmed by 2 bases and 6 bases, with 8 bases remaining between them. Germline values: CDR1 GTSNPN, CDR2 SVGIG (reference sequence). The CDR3 length is 11 residues. The CDR3 region is CAWSNRGEQYF. DNA of the CDR3: TGTGCCTGGAGTAACCGGGGCGAGCAGTACTTC.

This clone has a handful of counts. The CDR3: CASSRTDTNEKLFF. The CDR3 coding sequence is TGTGCCAGCAGCCGGACAGACACTAATGAAAAACTGTTTTTT. J is TRBJ1-4 and V is TRBV7-9, with a weak D call TRBD1 (6 bases). The CDR3 runs 14 residues. CDR1 and CDR2 (germline): SEHNR, FQNEAQ (reference sequence). Trimming cost V 5 bases and J 2 bases, with 9 bases left between them.

This clone was seen only a few times. Other DNA sequences from this sample encode an identical CDR3 as well. The chain links TRBV30 to TRBJ1-5; tentative D call: TRBD1 (6 bases). There are 13 residues in the CDR3. V was trimmed by 0 bases and J by 6 bases, leaving 9 bases between them. Germline V lookup: CDR1 GTSNPN, CDR2 SVGIG (reference sequence). Written as DNA, the CDR3 is TGTGCCTGGAGTGTCAGGGGAGCTCAGCCCCAGCATTTT. Protein product: CAWSVRGAQPQHF.

This clone was recorded only once. This sequence joins TRBV7-9 and TRBJ1-1; a weak D match, TRBD1 (6 bases). V lost 5 bases and J 5 bases, leaving 15 bases between the germline ends. CDR3 size: 14 residues. CDR1 and CDR2 from the germline V gene are SEHNR and FQNEAQ (reference sequence). The CDR3 DNA sequence: TGTGCCAGCAGCCCAGGGGCCCAGGGAACTGAAGCTTTCTTT. Translation gives CASSPGAQGTEAFF.

This chain joins TRBV9 and TRBJ2-1; TRBD2 aligns across 7 bases. The CDR3 sequence is 15 residues long. The trim removed 2 bases at V and 2 bases at J, leaving 4 bases unmatched. CDR1 is SGDLS and CDR2 is YYNGEE in the germline V gene. This CDR3 reads CASSVGGSTYNEQFF. CDR3 nucleotides: TGTGCCAGCAGCGTGGGCGGGAGCACCTACAATGAGCAGTTCTTC.

Points on this clone: Other DNA sequences within the sample encode an identical CDR3. The chain carries TRBV30 and TRBJ2-7, with a weak D call TRBD1 (6 bases). The germline V and J ends were trimmed by 3 bases and 0 bases, with 6 bases remaining between them. In germline, CDR1 is GTSNPN, CDR2 SVGIG (reference sequence). The CDR3 has 12 amino acids. Here the CDR3 reads CAWRQGSYEQYF. The CDR3 bases are TGTGCCTGGAGACAGGGCTCCTACGAGCAGTACTTC. Together with reference TRBV30 and TRBJ2-7, the CDR3 gives the full variable domain: SQTIHQWPATLVQPVGSPLSLECTVEGTSNPNLYWYRQAAGRGLQLLFYSVGIGQISSEVPQNLSASRPQDRQFILSSKKLLLSDSGFYLCAWRQGSYEQYFGPGTRLTVT.

This clone was counted only a few times. The chain uses TRBV5-1 and TRBJ1-1; 9 nucleotides align to TRBD1. The CDR3 consists of 15 residues. Germline CDR1 and CDR2: SGHRS and YFSETQ. After removal of 4 bases from V and 5 bases from J, the junction contained 9 bases not matched to a gene. The CDR3 spells CASSAAGTGKTEAFF. Here the CDR3 DNA reads TGCGCCAGCAGCGCGGCCGGGACAGGGAAGACTGAAGCTTTCTTT.

In this sample, this clone turned up a few times. This rearrangement joins TRBV21-1 to TRBJ1-1. TRBV21-1 is reported as a pseudogene. This CDR3 spans 17 amino acids. This CDR3 is CASSKVSDRGQNTEAFF. The CDR3 nucleotides read TGTGCCAGCAGCAAAGTCTCCGACCGCGGGCAGAACACTGAAGCTTTCTTT.